This T cell receptor beta chain was obtained from a study of T cell responses to AZD1222 COVID-19 vaccine. Study overall: Researchers grouped second doses given at about 4 or about 12 weeks into one pool.

There are 15 residues in the CDR3. J lost 4 bases, V lost 6 bases, and 5 bases had no gene match. CDR1 is LNHDA and CDR2 is SQIVND in the germline V gene (reference sequence). Clones were sequenced by immunoSEQ multiplex PCR, and TCRdb holds only the in-frame ones, with some missing. The sample lists about 86,000 clones, around 80% seen once, with roughly 21% in the top ten. Study-level results: Baseline seropositives among AZD1222 recipients totaled only 5 to 7.

With respect to this clone: Its specificity is not known.

The sample in question was peripheral blood, obtained on day 0 of AZD1222 vaccination. The chain uses TRBV19 and TRBJ2-1, with 11 bases lining up with TRBD1. The TCR comes from an adult in good health. Written as DNA, the CDR3 is TGTGCCAGTAGCCGCCGGGACAGGGGGTACAATGAGCAGTTCTTC. Protein product: CASSRRDRGYNEQFF.